This T cell receptor (beta chain) was sequenced for a study of blood T cell repertoires in COVID-19. The overall study: Samples representing acute and convalescent COVID-19 were sourced from the United States, Italy and Spain. T cells, B-cell-depleted T cells, or PBMCs supplied cDNA or gDNA.

Authors' data handling: Reference gene primers were amplified, and this amplification served to estimate nucleated cell counts. The assay was immunoSEQ multiplex PCR, and TCRdb's table has in-frame clones only and misses some. From that table come the V and J calls and clone size; the DNA was used to work out D and trimming. The sample shows about 89,000 clones, over 60% of them seen only once. Germline CDR1 KGHSH, CDR2 LQKENI. The CDR3 contains 16 residues. With V trimmed by 3 bases and J by 7 bases, 7 bases remained unmatched. This receptor was taken from a human donor in a cohort sampled during active COVID-19. Sequencing input: peripheral blood. The chain is built from TRBV18 and TRBJ2-1; TRBD2 matches 12 bases. The chain's CDR3 is CASSPRLAGAGNEQFF. The CDR3 nucleotides read TGTGCCAGCTCACCTCGACTAGCGGGAGCCGGGAATGAGCAGTTCTTC. Variable domain in full (rest from reference TRBV18 and TRBJ2-1): NAGVMQNPRHLVRRRGQEARLRCSPMKGHSHVYWYRQLPEEGLKFMVYLQKENIIDESGMPKERFSAEFPKEGPSILRIQQVVRGDSAAYFCASSPRLAGAGNEQFFGPGTRLTVL.